This T cell receptor beta chain was identified during a study of a mutant IDH1 vaccine in newly diagnosed glioma. Study summary: Patients had received radiotherapy, temozolomide, or both previously, most receiving both.

Germline CDR1 and CDR2: LNHDA and SQIVND (reference sequence). The CDR3 is 16 residues long. V lost 7 bases, J lost 10 bases, and 26 bases lay in between. Noted time point: baseline, week 1 (first vaccination visit). Treatment described: pre-vaccination baseline after standard-of-care therapy. Measured with immunoSEQ multiplex PCR; TCRdb has only the in-frame clones, and not every one. This sample carries 68,000 or so clones, 79% of them seen once, and the ten largest clones take around 8.5%. The sample in question was PBMCs, obtained from a glioma patient treated with radiotherapy, temozolomide or both. The receptor comes from a man between 45 and 60 years old with glioma. The chain employs TRBV19 and TRBJ2-1; tentative D call: TRBD1 (6 bases). Written as DNA, the CDR3 is TGTGCCAGTATGGGTGACCTAATTACAGGGAAGGTGGAGCAGTTCTTC. Protein sequence: CASMGDLITGKVEQFF.